This T cell receptor beta chain was captured in a study of long-term antiretroviral therapy in people with HIV. The V gene lost 3 bases and the J gene lost 1 base, with 10 bases spanning the gap. The CDR3 extends over 14 amino acids. CDR1 and CDR2 (germline): SGDLS, YYNGEE. This was the immunoSEQ v3.0 assay at survey level. TCRdb keeps only in-frame clones here, not all; method: immunoSEQ multiplex PCR. The sample yields approximately 11,000 clones, roughly four fifths seen once. The rearrangement uses TRBV9 and TRBJ1-1; no clear D. The sequence derives from a middle-aged man with HIV. The sample here was unsorted PBMCs, taken 7.2 years after starting antiretroviral therapy. The CDR3 region is CASSERKENTEAFF. The CDR3 DNA sequence: TGTGCCAGCAGCGAACGGAAAGAGAACACTGAAGCTTTCTTT.